Listed here is a single T cell receptor (beta chain). The CDR3 is 14 amino acids. With 2 bases removed from V and 2 bases from J, the gap between germline ends came to 4 bases. Germline CDR1 is MGHRA and CDR2 is YSYEKL. The data derive from a study of OX40 agonist ivuxolimab in advanced cancers. This table comes from immunoSEQ multiplex PCR, and its TCRdb copy is limited to in-frame clones, with some not included. The repertoire holds tens of thousands of clones, with approximately 81% as singletons. Sequencing was performed on CD4+ or CD8+ T cells sorted from blood, taken in a trial of the OX40 agonist ivuxolimab. The chain couples TRBV4-1 to TRBJ2-6; D remains ambiguous. This sequence was found in an adult with an advanced solid tumor such as melanoma, head and neck, liver or kidney cancer. The CDR3 nucleotides are TGCGCCAGCAGCCAATTAACTGGGGCCAACGTCCTGACTTTC. Encoded protein: CASSQLTGANVLTF.